The rows below give T cell receptor beta chains drawn from one sample of a study of T cells after yellow fever vaccination. TCRdb fed the 5' RACE reads into MiXCR, producing one record per CDR3 protein. The repertoire consists of roughly 63,000 distinct CDR3 sequences, with 7.4% occurring once and the leading ten covering less than 40%. Sample: CD8+ T cells sorted from PBMCs, taken 15 days after the yellow fever booster vaccination. The receptors were gathered from a man aged 30 to 39 who received the YFV17D yellow fever vaccine. Both conserved end residues are part of each CDR3. The D gene is left open where the match is weak. Size tells how often a clone was seen (once, few, many) or the class of an expanded clone, and some rows leave it out.

d_call	v_call	j_call	clone_size	cdr3_aa	cdr3_nt
-	TRBV29-1	TRBJ2-5	many	CSVWPEEETQYF	TGCAGCGTGTGGCCGGAGGAAGAGACCCAGTACTTC
TRBD2	TRBV30	TRBJ2-7	-	CAWSGLAVRPSSYEQYF	TGTGCCTGGAGCGGGCTAGCGGTGCGACCGAGCTCCTACGAGCAGTACTTC
TRBD2	TRBV29-1	TRBJ2-1	many	CSEGLAGTDNEQFF	TGCAGCGAGGGACTAGCGGGAACGGACAATGAGCAGTTCTTC
-	TRBV29-1	TRBJ1-4	many	CSVELDATNEKLFF	TGCAGCGTTGAATTGGATGCAACTAATGAAAAACTGTTTTTT
TRBD2	TRBV19	TRBJ2-3	many	CASSIVSGSADTQYF	TGTGCCAGTAGTATTGTAAGCGGGAGTGCAGATACGCAGTATTTT
-	TRBV6-5	TRBJ2-2	many	CASSSALGAGELFF	TGTGCCAGCAGTTCCGCTTTGGGGGCCGGGGAGCTGTTTTTT
-	TRBV4-3	TRBJ2-3	many	CASSQEQSVRTDTQYF	TGCGCCAGCAGCCAAGAGCAATCTGTCAGGACAGATACGCAGTATTTT
TRBD2	TRBV5-1	TRBJ2-7	few	CASSLSQGRAYEQYF	TGCGCCAGCAGCTTGTCTCAAGGGAGGGCCTACGAGCAGTACTTC
-	TRBV11-2	TRBJ2-1	many	CASSLMDLSDEQFF	TGTGCCAGCAGCTTAATGGATCTCTCGGATGAGCAGTTCTTC
-	TRBV11-3	TRBJ2-7	many	CASSHSAPPSEQYF	TGTGCCAGCAGCCACTCCGCGCCCCCCTCCGAGCAGTACTTC
-	TRBV28	TRBJ2-2	many	CASRSPKGMELFF	TGTGCCAGCAGGAGCCCGAAAGGGATGGAGCTGTTTTTT
TRBD2	TRBV7-8	TRBJ2-5	many	CASSWVGLPQETQYF	TGTGCCAGCAGCTGGGTGGGACTACCCCAAGAGACCCAGTACTTC
TRBD1	TRBV7-8	TRBJ1-5	many	CASSAPLDRDQPQHF	TGTGCCAGCAGCGCCCCCCTCGACAGGGATCAGCCCCAGCATTTT
-	TRBV5-1	TRBJ2-7	few	CASSGTQDYEQYF	TGCGCCAGCAGCGGGACACAGGACTACGAGCAGTACTTC
-	TRBV5-6	TRBJ2-7	many	CASSLFPYEQYF	TGTGCCAGCAGCTTATTTCCCTACGAGCAGTACTTC
-	TRBV20-1	TRBJ1-1	few	CSASGGAIGNTEAFF	TGCAGTGCTAGTGGAGGGGCGATTGGGAACACTGAAGCTTTCTTT
-	TRBV7-7	TRBJ1-1	many	CASSLEINTEAFF	TGTGCCAGCAGCTTAGAGATAAACACTGAAGCTTTCTTT
TRBD1	TRBV5-1	TRBJ2-5	many	CASSLAGQGATPPQETQYF	TGCGCCAGCAGCTTGGCCGGACAGGGGGCCACGCCACCCCAAGAGACCCAGTACTTC
TRBD2	TRBV5-6	TRBJ2-1	-	CASSQRTSENSNNEQFF	TGTGCCAGCAGCCAGAGAACTAGCGAGAATTCTAACAATGAGCAGTTCTTC